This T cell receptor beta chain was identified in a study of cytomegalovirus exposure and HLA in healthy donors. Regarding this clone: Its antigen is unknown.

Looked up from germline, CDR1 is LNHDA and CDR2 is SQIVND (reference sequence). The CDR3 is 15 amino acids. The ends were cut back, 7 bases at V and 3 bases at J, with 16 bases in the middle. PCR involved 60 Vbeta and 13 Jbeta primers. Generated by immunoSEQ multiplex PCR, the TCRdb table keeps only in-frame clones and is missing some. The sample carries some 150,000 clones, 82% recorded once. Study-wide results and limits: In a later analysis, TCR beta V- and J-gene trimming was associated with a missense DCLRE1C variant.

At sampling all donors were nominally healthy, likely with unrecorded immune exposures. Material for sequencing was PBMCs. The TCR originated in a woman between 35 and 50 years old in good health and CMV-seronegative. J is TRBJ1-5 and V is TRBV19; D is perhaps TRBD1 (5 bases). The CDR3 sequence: CASTYLDRPNQPQHF. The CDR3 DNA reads TGTGCCAGTACCTACTTAGACAGACCCAATCAGCCCCAGCATTTT.